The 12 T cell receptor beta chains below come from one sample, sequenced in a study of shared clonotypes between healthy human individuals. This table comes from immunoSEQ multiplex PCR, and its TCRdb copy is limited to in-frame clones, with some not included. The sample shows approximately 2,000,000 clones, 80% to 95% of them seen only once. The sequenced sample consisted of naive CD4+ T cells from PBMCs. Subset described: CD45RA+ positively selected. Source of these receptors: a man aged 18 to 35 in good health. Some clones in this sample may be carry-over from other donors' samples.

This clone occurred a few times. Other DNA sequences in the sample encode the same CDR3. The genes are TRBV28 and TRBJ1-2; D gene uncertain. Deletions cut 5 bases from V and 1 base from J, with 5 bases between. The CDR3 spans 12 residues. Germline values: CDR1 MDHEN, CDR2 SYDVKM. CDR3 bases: TGTGCCAGCAGTGGACTTAACTATGGCTACACCTTC. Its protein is CASSGLNYGYTF.

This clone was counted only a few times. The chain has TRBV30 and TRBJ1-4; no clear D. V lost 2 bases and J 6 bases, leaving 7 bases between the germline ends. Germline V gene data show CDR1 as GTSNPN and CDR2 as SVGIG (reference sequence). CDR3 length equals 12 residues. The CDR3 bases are TGTGCCTGGAGTCCCACCGATGAAAAACTGTTTTTT. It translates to CAWSPTDEKLFF. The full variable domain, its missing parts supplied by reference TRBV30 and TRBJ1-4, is SQTIHQWPATLVQPVGSPLSLECTVEGTSNPNLYWYRQAAGRGLQLLFYSVGIGQISSEVPQNLSASRPQDRQFILSSKKLLLSDSGFYLCAWSPTDEKLFFGSGTQLSVL.

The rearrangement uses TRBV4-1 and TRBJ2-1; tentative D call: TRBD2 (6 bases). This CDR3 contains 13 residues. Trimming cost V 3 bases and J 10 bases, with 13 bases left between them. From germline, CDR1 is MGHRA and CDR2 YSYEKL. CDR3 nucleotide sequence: TGCGCCAGCAGCCACCGGGGCGGGGCCGAGCAGTTCTTC. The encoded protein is CASSHRGGAEQFF.

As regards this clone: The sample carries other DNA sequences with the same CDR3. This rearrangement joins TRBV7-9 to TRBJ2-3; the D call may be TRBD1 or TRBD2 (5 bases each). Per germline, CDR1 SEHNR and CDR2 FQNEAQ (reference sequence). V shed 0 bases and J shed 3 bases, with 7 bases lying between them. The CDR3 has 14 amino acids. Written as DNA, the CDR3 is TGTGCCAGCAGCTTAGCTGGGGGAACAGATACGCAGTATTTT. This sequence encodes CASSLAGGTDTQYF.

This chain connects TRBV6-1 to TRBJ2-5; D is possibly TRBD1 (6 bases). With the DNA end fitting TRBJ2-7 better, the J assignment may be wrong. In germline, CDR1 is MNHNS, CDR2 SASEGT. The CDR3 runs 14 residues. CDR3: CASSATGHTGEQYF. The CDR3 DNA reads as TGTGCCAGCAGTGCGACAGGTCACACGGGCGAGCAGTACTTC.

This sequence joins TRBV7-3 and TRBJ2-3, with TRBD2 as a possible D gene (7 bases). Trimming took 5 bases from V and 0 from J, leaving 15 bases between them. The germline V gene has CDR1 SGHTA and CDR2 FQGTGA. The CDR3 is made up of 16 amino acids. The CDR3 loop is CASSPRGGGSTDTQYF. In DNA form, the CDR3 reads TGTGCCAGCAGCCCCCGCGGGGGCGGGAGCACAGATACGCAGTATTTT.

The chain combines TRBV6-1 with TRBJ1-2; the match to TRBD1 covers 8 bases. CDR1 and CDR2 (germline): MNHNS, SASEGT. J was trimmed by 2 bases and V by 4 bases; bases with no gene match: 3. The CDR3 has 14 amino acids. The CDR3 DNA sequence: TGTGCCAGCAGTGGCCGGGACAGGAACTATGGCTACACCTTC. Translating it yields CASSGRDRNYGYTF.

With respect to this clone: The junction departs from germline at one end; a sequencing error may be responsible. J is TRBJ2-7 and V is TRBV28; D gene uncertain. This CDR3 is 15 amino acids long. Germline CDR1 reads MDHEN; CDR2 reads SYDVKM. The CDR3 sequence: CASSLSPGPGYEQYF. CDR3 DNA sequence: TGTGCCAGCAGCTTATCCCCGGGCCCAGGCTACGAGCAGTACTTC.

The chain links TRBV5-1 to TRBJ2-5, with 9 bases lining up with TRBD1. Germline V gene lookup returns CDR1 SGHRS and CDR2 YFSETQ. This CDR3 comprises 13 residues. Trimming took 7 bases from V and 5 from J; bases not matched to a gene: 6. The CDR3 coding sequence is TGCGCCAGCGCCTACAGGGGGCGGGAGACCCAGTACTTC. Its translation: CASAYRGRETQYF.

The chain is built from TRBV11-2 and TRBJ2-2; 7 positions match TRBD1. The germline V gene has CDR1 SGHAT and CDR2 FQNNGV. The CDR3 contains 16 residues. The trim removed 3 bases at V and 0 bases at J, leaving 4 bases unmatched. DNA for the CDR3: TGTGCCAGCAGCTTCATAGGGGGCGCGAACACCGGGGAGCTGTTTTTT. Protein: CASSFIGGANTGELFF.

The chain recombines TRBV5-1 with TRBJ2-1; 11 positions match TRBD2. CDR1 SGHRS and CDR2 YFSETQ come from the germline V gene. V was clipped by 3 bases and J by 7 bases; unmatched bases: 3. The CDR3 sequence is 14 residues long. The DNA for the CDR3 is TGCGCCAGCAGCTGGGCTAGCGGGAGGAATGAGCAGTTCTTC. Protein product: CASSWASGRNEQFF.

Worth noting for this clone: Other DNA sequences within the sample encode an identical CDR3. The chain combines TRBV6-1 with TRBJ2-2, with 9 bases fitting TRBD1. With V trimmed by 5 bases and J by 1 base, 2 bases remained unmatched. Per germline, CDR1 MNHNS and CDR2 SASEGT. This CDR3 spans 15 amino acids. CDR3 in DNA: TGTGCCAGCAGTCGGACAGGGGTGAACACCGGGGAGCTGTTTTTT. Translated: CASSRTGVNTGELFF.